The 5 T cell receptor beta chains reported below all come from one sample, sequenced in a study of cytotoxic CD8 clonotypes in ibrutinib-treated CLL. Using immunoSEQ multiplex PCR, the repertoire was profiled, and TCRdb retains in-frame clones only, with some absent. The table shows 55,000 to 85,000 clones, with 90% occurring only once. The starting material was PBMCs, obtained after 12 months of ibrutinib treatment. Receptors originate from a human donor with chronic lymphocytic leukemia.

V gene TRBV5-8 combines with J gene TRBJ2-7; no firm D call. Germline V CDR1 and CDR2: SGHTS, YDEGEE. The CDR3 has 12 amino acids. V lost 2 bases and J 0 bases, leaving 3 bases between the germline ends. The CDR3 bases are TGTGCCAGCAGCTTTTCCTCCTACGAGCAGTACTTC. Its protein product is CASSFSSYEQYF. The full variable domain, with the rest looked up from reference TRBV5-8 and TRBJ2-7, is EAGVTQSPTHLIKTRGQQATLRCSPISGHTSVYWYQQALGLGLQFLLWYDEGEERNRGNFPPRFSGRQFPNYSSELNVNALELEDSALYLCASSFSSYEQYFGPGTRLTVT.

J is TRBJ2-5 and V is TRBV5-1, with D unresolved. Trimming took 0 bases from V and 4 from J, leaving 10 bases between them. The CDR3 spans 14 residues. Germline CDR1 SGHRS, CDR2 YFSETQ. CDR3 protein: CASSLDSVRETQYF. The CDR3 DNA reads as TGCGCCAGCAGCTTGGATTCTGTACGAGAGACCCAGTACTTC.

This clone was counted once. This chain connects TRBV30 to TRBJ1-3; 8 bases agree with TRBD1. CDR3 size: 13 residues. Germline CDR1 GTSNPN, CDR2 SVGIG (reference sequence). The CDR3 coding sequence is TGTGGGTGTGGACAGGGTAATGAAAACACCATATATTTT. It encodes CGCGQGNENTIYF.

The V and J genes are TRBV4-2 and TRBJ2-7; 10 bases match TRBD1. Germline lookup yields CDR1 LGHNA and CDR2 YNFKEQ. J was trimmed by 4 bases and V by 5 bases; bases with no gene match: 5. This CDR3 is built from 14 residues. CDR3 DNA: TGTGCCAGCAGCTCCCGACAGGGGGCTTACGAGCAGTACTTC. Translated, it gives CASSSRQGAYEQYF.

The genes are TRBV7-9 and TRBJ1-6; D is uncertain. With 4 bases removed from V and 7 bases from J, the gap between germline ends came to 14 bases. The CDR3 length is 15 residues. Germline CDR1 is SEHNR and CDR2 is FQNEAQ (reference sequence). The CDR3 coding sequence is TGTGCCAGCAGCTCCGCAGAAAAACAAAATTCACCCCTCCACTTT. Amino acids: CASSSAEKQNSPLHF.